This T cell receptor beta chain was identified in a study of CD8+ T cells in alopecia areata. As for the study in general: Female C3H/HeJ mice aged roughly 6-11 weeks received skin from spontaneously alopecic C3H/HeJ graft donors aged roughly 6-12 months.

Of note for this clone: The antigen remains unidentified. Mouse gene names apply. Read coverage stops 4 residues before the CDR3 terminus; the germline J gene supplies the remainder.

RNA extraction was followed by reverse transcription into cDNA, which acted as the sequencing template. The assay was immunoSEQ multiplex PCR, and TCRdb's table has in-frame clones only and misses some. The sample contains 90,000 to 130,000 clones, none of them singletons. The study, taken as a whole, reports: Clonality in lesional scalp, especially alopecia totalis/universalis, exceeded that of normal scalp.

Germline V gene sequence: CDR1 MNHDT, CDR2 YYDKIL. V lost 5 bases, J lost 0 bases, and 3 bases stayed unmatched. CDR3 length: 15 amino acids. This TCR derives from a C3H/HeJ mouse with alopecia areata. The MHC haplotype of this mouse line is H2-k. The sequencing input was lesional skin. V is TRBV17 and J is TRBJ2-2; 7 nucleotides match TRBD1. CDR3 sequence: CASSLQGANTGQLYF. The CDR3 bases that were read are TGTGCTAGCAGTCTTCAGGGGGCAAACACCGGG.